This TCR beta chain comes out of a study of blood T cells in healthy people across ages. This clonotype appeared a few times. Its antigen is unknown. A read error may account for a junction end that differs from germline. The second PCR ran about 6 to 12 cycles with a sample-barcoded 5' primer and J-beta primers. TCRdb reprocessed the 5' RACE reads with MiXCR, giving one entry per CDR3 protein. The sample carries 850,000 or so distinct CDR3 sequences, more than 25% recorded once. Regarding the study as a whole: A strong correlation between TCR beta diversity and naive T cell percentage was seen.

Germline V lookup: CDR1 DFQATT, CDR2 SNEGSKA (reference sequence). The CDR3 is 13 residues long. The origin of this receptor is an elderly woman in good health. Sequenced sample: blood. The chain has TRBV20-1 and TRBJ1-2, with 8 bases lining up with TRBD1. CDR3 sequence reads: CSAGDRTGIRYTF. The CDR3 DNA reads TGTAGTGCTGGAGATCGGACAGGGATACGCTACACCTTC.